This TCR beta chain is drawn from a study of T cells in Graves' hyperthyroidism and ophthalmopathy. Turning to the study itself: It was at initial diagnosis, before any treatment, that peripheral blood was collected.

Regarding the study as a whole: Blood also held most thyroid clonotypes expanded beyond 0.001. Stable hyperthyroidism was told apart from ophthalmopathy by a model built on 13 V-J features. Before onset, ophthalmopathy was predicted by the model a median approximately 6.6 months earlier.

RNA transcripts yielded amplified TCR beta CDR3 regions. An initial round of RT-PCR targeting the TCR CDR3 relied on the HTBI primer set. TCRdb used MiXCR to reprocess the multiplex PCR reads, holding one entry per CDR3 protein. The sample carries roughly 380,000 distinct CDR3 sequences, roughly 14% recorded once. V lost 6 bases, J lost 4 bases, and 18 bases lay in between. This CDR3 comprises 15 residues. Germline V gene data show CDR1 as KGHSH and CDR2 as LQKENI. About this clonotype itself: Its antigen is undetermined.

The V call is TRBV18, the J call TRBJ1-2; the D gene is possibly TRBD1 (5 bases). The receptor was isolated from a man aged 25 to 40 with Graves' hyperthyroidism that later progressed to Graves' ophthalmopathy. Sequenced: blood. The DNA for the CDR3 is TGTGCCAGCTCGGGGCCCCCACAGGCGGGCTATGGCTACACCTTC. Translation: CASSGPPQAGYGYTF.